Presented here are 4 T cell receptor beta chains from one specimen sequenced in a study of OX40 agonist ivuxolimab in advanced cancers. Some clones are missing from TCRdb's copy, which holds only in-frame ones; the method was immunoSEQ multiplex PCR. In the table there are approximately 60,000 clones, 65% to 80% of which are singletons. Sequencing used CD4+ or CD8+ T cells sorted from blood, obtained in a trial of the OX40 agonist ivuxolimab. The receptors here all came from an adult with an advanced solid tumor such as melanoma, head and neck, liver or kidney cancer.

This chain joins TRBV5-1 and TRBJ2-2; D might be TRBD1 or TRBD2, each matching 5 bases. The CDR3 runs to 14 residues. The germline gives CDR1 SGHRS, CDR2 YFSETQ. Trimming left V 4 bases short and J 3 bases short, with 10 bases between. DNA of the CDR3: TGCGCCAGCAGCAAAGGGACGGACACCGGGGAGCTGTTTTTT. Amino acids: CASSKGTDTGELFF. Full variable domain (missing parts from reference TRBV5-1 and TRBJ2-2): KAGVTQTPRYLIKTRGQQVTLSCSPISGHRSVSWYQQTPGQGLQFLFEYFSETQRNKGNFPGRFSGRQFSNSRSEMNVSTLELGDSALYLCASSKGTDTGELFFGEGSRLTVL.

The table lists this clone with a few counts. The chain links TRBV9 to TRBJ1-4; weak D call: TRBD1 (5 bases). The CDR3 sequence is 15 residues long. With 2 bases removed from V and 0 bases from J, the gap between germline ends came to 8 bases. Per germline, CDR1 SGDLS and CDR2 YYNGEE. CDR3 DNA: TGTGCCAGCAGCGTCCAGGGTACAACTAATGAAAAACTGTTTTTT. Residues: CASSVQGTTNEKLFF.

The chain couples TRBV11-1 to TRBJ1-4; TRBD1 matches 9 bases. The CDR3 runs 14 residues. V gave up 5 bases and J gave up 7 bases; unmatched junction bases: 5. Germline assignment: CDR1 SGHAT and CDR2 FQDESV (reference sequence). The chain's CDR3 is CASSLQGASEKLFF. CDR3 bases: TGTGCCAGCAGCCTACAGGGGGCTTCTGAAAAACTGTTTTTT.

The chain carries TRBV14 and TRBJ2-5; D unclear. The germline gives CDR1 SGHDN, CDR2 FVKESK. There are 11 residues in the CDR3. Trimming stripped 2 bases from V and 3 bases from J, with 1 base between. CDR3 sequence (DNA): TGTGCCAGCAGCCAAAAAGAGACCCAGTACTTC. This gives the protein CASSQKETQYF.